This T cell receptor (beta chain) was recovered during a study of shared clonotypes between healthy human individuals. The CDR3 runs to 16 residues. V dropped 3 bases and J dropped 3 bases, with 12 bases sitting between them. In germline, CDR1 is LNHDA, CDR2 SQIVND (reference sequence). Donors comprised healthy HIV-negative adults lacking recent acute infections or vaccinations. The assay was immunoSEQ multiplex PCR, and TCRdb's table has in-frame clones only and misses some. The repertoire includes 2 million to 3 million clones, 93% of them detected once, and 0.36% sits in the top ten. Input material: naive CD4+ T cells from PBMCs. Subset described: CD45RA+ positively selected. This rearrangement joins TRBV19 to TRBJ2-6, with a tentative D call TRBD1 (6 bases). The clonotype originates from a man between 18 and 29 years old in good health. Some clones in this sample may be carry-over from other donors' samples. The CDR3 here is CASSIYRAGGANVLTF. CDR3 coding DNA: TGTGCCAGTAGTATTTACAGGGCTGGTGGGGCCAACGTCCTGACTTTC.